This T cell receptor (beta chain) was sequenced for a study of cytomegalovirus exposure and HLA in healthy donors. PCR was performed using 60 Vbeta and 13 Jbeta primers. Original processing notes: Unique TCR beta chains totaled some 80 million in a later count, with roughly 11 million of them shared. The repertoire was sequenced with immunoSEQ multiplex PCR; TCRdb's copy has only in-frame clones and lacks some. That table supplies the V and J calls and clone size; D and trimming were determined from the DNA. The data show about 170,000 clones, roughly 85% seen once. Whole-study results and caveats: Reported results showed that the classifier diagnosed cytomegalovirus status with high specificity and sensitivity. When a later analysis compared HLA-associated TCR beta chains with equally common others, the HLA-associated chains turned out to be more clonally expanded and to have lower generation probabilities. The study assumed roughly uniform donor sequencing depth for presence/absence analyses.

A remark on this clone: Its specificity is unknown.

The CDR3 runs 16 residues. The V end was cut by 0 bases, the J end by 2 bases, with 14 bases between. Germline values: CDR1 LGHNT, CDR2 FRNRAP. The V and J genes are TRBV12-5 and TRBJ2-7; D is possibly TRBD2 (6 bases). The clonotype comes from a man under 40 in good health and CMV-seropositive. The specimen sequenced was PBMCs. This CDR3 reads CASGLVLPGAPYEQYF. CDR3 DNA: TGTGCTAGTGGTTTGGTACTTCCGGGAGCCCCCTACGAGCAGTACTTC.